This record covers a single T cell receptor beta chain. Its antigen is as yet unknown. This sample was included in a study of T cell responses to AZD1222 COVID-19 vaccine. Study information: Second doses at about 4 or about 12 weeks were pooled. Findings and limits, study-wide: Donors in the cohort were predominantly white British and more often female, and clonal diversity was possibly underestimated. Sampled repertoires all dated from after the peak T cell response.

Data came from immunoSEQ multiplex PCR; TCRdb stores just in-frame clones and leaves some out. The sample has over 150,000 clones, 88% seen once. Deletions cut 5 bases from V and 0 bases from J, with 14 bases between. CDR3 length equals 16 residues. The germline gives CDR1 MGHRA, CDR2 YSYEKL. The chain has TRBV4-1 and TRBJ1-3; perhaps TRBD1 as D (5 bases). The sample in question was peripheral blood, obtained on day 0 of AZD1222 vaccination. The source is an adult in good health. CDR3 loop: CASSSGEGSSGNTIYF. The DNA for the CDR3 is TGCGCCAGCAGCTCCGGGGAGGGGAGCTCTGGAAACACCATATATTTT.